This TCR beta chain was recorded in a study of T cells in Graves' hyperthyroidism and ophthalmopathy. This clonotype has ten or more counts. Its antigen is unknown. Findings and caveats of the study: Ophthalmopathy stood apart from stable hyperthyroidism in a 13 V-J model.

The CDR3 runs 16 residues. In germline, CDR1 is MNHNS, CDR2 SASEGT. Trimming removed 3 bases from V and 8 bases from J; junction bases left unmatched: 11. Using RNA transcripts as the source, TCR beta CDR3 regions were amplified. An initial round of RT-PCR targeting the TCR CDR3 relied on the HTBI primer set. TCRdb redid the calling of the multiplex PCR reads with MiXCR, one entry per CDR3 protein. The sample contains fewer than 350,000 distinct CDR3 sequences, 15% to 20% of which appear only once. The cohort's ophthalmopathy patients, a group with duration under 3 months, had a Clinical Activity Score of at least 3 and a NOSPECS grade of at least 4. Not enrolled were patients with uncontrolled infection, other autoimmune disease, pregnancy or lactation.

Sequences were obtained from blood. The source of this sequence is a woman aged 40 to 50 with Graves' ophthalmopathy. The chain recombines TRBV6-1 with TRBJ1-2; TRBD1 matches at 11 bases. DNA for the CDR3: TGTGCCAGCAGTGATAGTTGGACAGGGGGCGCAGCGGGCTACACCTTC. Protein: CASSDSWTGGAAGYTF.